This entry lists 5 T cell receptor beta chains sequenced from one sample in a study of T cells in Graves' hyperthyroidism and ophthalmopathy. Amplification yielded TCR beta CDR3 regions, with RNA transcripts as the source. Initially, a first-round RT-PCR of the TCR CDR3 employed the HTBI primer set. MiXCR, applied by TCRdb to the multiplex PCR reads, yields one record per CDR3 protein. The data contain about 610,000 distinct CDR3 sequences, 16% of them singletons. Specimen: blood. The receptors stem from a woman aged 40 to 55 with Graves' ophthalmopathy.

V gene TRBV18 combines with J gene TRBJ2-7, with TRBD1 matching 8 bases. Trimming removed 3 bases from V and 5 bases from J; junction bases left unmatched: 9. Germline lookup yields CDR1 KGHSH and CDR2 LQKENI. The CDR3 covers 15 residues. CDR3 coding DNA: TGTGCCAGCTCACCCGGGCCAGGGGGCCTGGACGAGCAGTACTTC. Translating gives CASSPGPGGLDEQYF.

Ten or more counts support this clonotype. The CDR3 sequence is CSTTRTAGKQYF. CDR3 sequence (DNA): TGCAGCACAACTCGGACGGCGGGCAAGCAGTACTTC. V and J are TRBV20-1 and TRBJ2-7; TRBD2 might be the D (5 bases). The length of the CDR3 is 12 residues. Germline CDR1 DFQATT, CDR2 SNEGSKA (reference sequence).

Ten or more counts support this clonotype. This chain connects TRBV12-3 or TRBV12-4 to TRBJ1-2; a possible D gene is TRBD1 (6 bases). The CDR3 runs to 15 residues. The ends were cut back, 7 bases at V and 6 bases at J, with 21 bases in the middle. CDR3 residues: CASTDARGQFDGYTF. The CDR3 DNA follows: TGTGCCAGCACCGACGCGCGGGGGCAATTCGATGGCTACACCTTC.

This clonotype was counted at least ten times. One end of the junction is discordant with germline, which a read error may explain. V and J are TRBV5-1 and TRBJ2-1; TRBD1 matches at 7 bases. CDR1 is SGHRS and CDR2 is YFSETQ in the germline V gene. This CDR3 spans 16 amino acids. CDR3 residues: CASSPGQEISYNEQFF. The CDR3 DNA follows: TGCGCCAGCAGCCCTGGACAGGAGATCTCCTACAATGAACAGTTCTTC.

In this sample, this clonotype turned up many times. The chain joins TRBV7-3 to TRBJ2-2, with D tentatively TRBD1 (5 bases). CDR1 and CDR2 from the germline V gene are SGHTA and FQGTGA. This CDR3 is built from 14 residues. Trimming removed 4 bases from V and 0 bases from J, with 6 bases in between. CDR3 region: CASSYRSNTGELFF. The CDR3 DNA follows: TGTGCCAGCAGCTACAGGTCGAACACCGGGGAGCTGTTTTTT.